This T cell receptor (beta chain) was documented in a study of blood T cell repertoires in COVID-19. About the research overall: Acute and convalescent COVID-19 samples came from the United States, Italy and Spain. T cells, B-cell-depleted T cells, or PBMCs provided the cDNA or gDNA that served as material.

Per the germline V gene, CDR1 is KGHSH and CDR2 is LQKENI. This CDR3 is 15 amino acids long. The ends were cut back, 3 bases at V and 5 bases at J, with 16 bases in the middle. Original processing notes: Reference gene primer amplification in the assay estimated nucleated cell counts. TCRdb's table, derived via immunoSEQ multiplex PCR, lists solely in-frame clones and lacks some. For V, J and clone size, that table is used; D and trimming come from the DNA. The sample records about 350,000 clones, approximately 89% being singletons. Patients in Seattle were enrolled during active infection, then followed longitudinally.

The sequence derives from a woman aged 60-70 years with COVID-19, enrolled during active disease. The J gene is TRBJ2-5, the V gene TRBV18; D is undetermined. Source material: peripheral blood. The CDR3 spells CASSPRSLGPETQYF. The CDR3 DNA reads TGTGCCAGCTCACCCCGGTCTCTGGGCCCGGAGACCCAGTACTTC.